Shown below are 26 T cell receptor beta chains from a single sample sequenced in a study of blood T cell repertoires in COVID-19. Profiled with immunoSEQ multiplex PCR; TCRdb holds only in-frame clones, not every one. This repertoire shows under 200,000 clones, about 85% found once; its top ten account for about 5.6%. Sequenced material: peripheral blood. The receptors here all came from a woman in her 50s with COVID-19, enrolled during active disease.

The CDR3 loop is CASSGLHSGANVLTF. CDR3 nucleotides: TGTGCCAGCTCAGGGCTGCACTCTGGGGCCAACGTCCTGACTTTC. This chain links TRBV18 with TRBJ2-6; D gene ambiguous. Germline CDR1 KGHSH, CDR2 LQKENI. V gave up 5 bases and J gave up 0 bases, with 8 bases separating them. The CDR3 totals 15 residues.

This rearrangement joins TRBV7-3 to TRBJ2-3, with a weak D call TRBD1 (6 bases). The V gene's germline CDR1 is SGHTA and CDR2 FQGTGA. Trimming took 3 bases from V and 3 from J, leaving 13 bases between them. The CDR3 extends over 15 amino acids. CDR3 residues: CASSFTGPPTDTQYF. CDR3 sequence (DNA): TGTGCCAGCAGCTTCACAGGGCCTCCTACAGATACGCAGTATTTT. Full variable domain (outside the CDR3, taken from reference TRBV7-3 and TRBJ2-3): GAGVSQTPSNKVTEKGKYVELRCDPISGHTALYWYRQSLGQGPEFLIYFQGTGAADDSGLPNDRFFAVRPEGSVSTLKIQRTERGDSAVYLCASSFTGPPTDTQYFGPGTRLTVL.

In the case of this clone: The identical CDR3 is also encoded by other nucleotide sequences in the sample. The CDR3 nucleotides read TGTGCCAGCAGACCGGACAGGGTCACTGAAGCTTTCTTT. It specifies CASRPDRVTEAFF. This sequence joins TRBV2 and TRBJ1-1; 8 nucleotides align to TRBD1. This CDR3 has 13 amino acids. The germline gives CDR1 SNHLY, CDR2 FYNNEI. V shed 6 bases, J shed 4 bases, and the junction held 4 bases outside the gene matches.

The chain carries TRBV13 and TRBJ2-5, with TRBD2 identical over 13 bases. Trimming removed 4 bases from V and 5 bases from J; junction bases left unmatched: 4. Germline V gene data show CDR1 as PRHDT and CDR2 as FYEKMQ (reference sequence). This CDR3 is built from 15 residues. DNA of the CDR3: TGTGCCAGCAGCTGGGGACTAGCGGGGTGGGAGACCCAGTACTTC. Its protein product is CASSWGLAGWETQYF.

The rearrangement links TRBV15 to TRBJ2-3, with 8 nucleotides matching TRBD2. This CDR3 is 14 amino acids long. Trimming at V came to 6 bases and at J to 2 bases, leaving 4 bases not matched to a gene. Per germline, CDR1 LNHNV and CDR2 YYDKDF (reference sequence). As DNA, the CDR3 is TGTGCCACCAGGCGGGGGGCCCTCACAGATACGCAGTATTTT. Protein sequence: CATRRGALTDTQYF.

The V gene is TRBV6-4, the J gene TRBJ1-2, with 8 positions matching TRBD1. Per germline, CDR1 MRHNA and CDR2 SNTAGT. The CDR3 length is 15 residues. Unmatched junction bases numbered 13, after V lost 6 bases and J lost 7 bases. CDR3 residues: CASRQDRDRSFGYTF. In DNA, the CDR3 is TGTGCCAGCAGACAGGACCGGGACAGGAGTTTTGGCTACACCTTC.

This clone was seen a handful of times. The chain's CDR3 is CASTVRNTGELFF. CDR3 sequence (DNA): TGTGCCAGTACTGTGAGGAACACCGGGGAGCTGTTTTTT. J is TRBJ2-2 and V is TRBV19; no definite D call. CDR1 and CDR2 (germline): LNHDA, SQIVND (reference sequence). Trimming shortened V by 7 bases and J by 1 base, and 7 bases separated the two germline ends. The CDR3 runs 13 residues.

The chain is built from TRBV5-6 and TRBJ2-7, with 16 positions matching TRBD2. The CDR3 has 18 amino acids. V lost 3 bases to trimming and J lost 4 bases; unmatched junction nucleotides: 10. The germline V gene encodes CDR1 SGHDT and CDR2 YYEEEE. The CDR3 sequence is CASSSTGTSGGAVYEQYF. Here the CDR3 DNA reads TGTGCCAGCAGCTCAACCGGGACTAGCGGGGGGGCCGTTTACGAGCAGTACTTC.

The chain joins TRBV4-3 to TRBJ2-1, with D tentatively TRBD1 (5 bases). Germline CDR1 LGHNA, CDR2 YSLEER. V lost 4 bases, J lost 2 bases, and 15 bases lay in between. The CDR3 consists of 16 residues. The CDR3 DNA reads as TGCGCCAGCAGCCTCTTATCAGGGTTCACCTACAATGAGCAGTTCTTC. As protein: CASSLLSGFTYNEQFF.

This chain uses TRBV3-1 (or the pseudogene TRBV3-2) with TRBJ2-4; TRBD1 matches 7 bases. The V segment lost 2 bases and the J segment 2 bases; nucleotides outside the gene matches: 9. This CDR3 spans 17 amino acids. Germline V gives CDR1 LGHDT, CDR2 YNNKEL (reference sequence). The CDR3 DNA follows: TGTGCCAGCAGCCAACCGGGACAGTCGGGAACCAAAAACATTCAGTACTTC. This encodes CASSQPGQSGTKNIQYF.

The chain joins TRBV6-5 to TRBJ1-5; no reliable D call. The CDR3 extends over 14 amino acids. Trimming stripped 2 bases from V and 3 bases from J, with 8 bases between. Germline-derived CDR1 and CDR2 are MNHEY and SVGAGI. Here the CDR3 reads CASSYAGINQPQHF. Written as DNA, the CDR3 is TGTGCCAGCAGTTACGCGGGGATCAATCAGCCCCAGCATTTT.

V and J are TRBV19 and TRBJ1-2, with D perhaps TRBD1 (6 bases). Deletions cut 3 bases from V and 5 bases from J, with 16 bases between. The CDR3 has 15 amino acids. Germline V gene lookup returns CDR1 LNHDA and CDR2 SQIVND (reference sequence). CDR3 sequence (DNA): TGTGCCAGTAGTATCCTTCCAGGGGCTGAGTATGGCTACACCTTC. It translates to CASSILPGAEYGYTF.

This sequence joins TRBV5-1 and TRBJ1-4, with D possibly TRBD1 on 5 matching bases. CDR1 SGHRS and CDR2 YFSETQ come from the germline V gene. The germline V and J ends were trimmed by 7 bases and 3 bases, with 19 bases remaining between them. This CDR3 region has 16 residues. This CDR3 reads CASGTRPGSANEKLFF. The CDR3 DNA follows: TGCGCCAGCGGTACCCGCCCAGGGTCGGCTAATGAAAAACTGTTTTTT.

This clone was observed a handful of times. The CDR3: CASTGQNYGYTF. CDR3 nucleotide sequence: TGTGCCAGCACCGGACAGAACTATGGCTACACCTTC. V and J are TRBV2 and TRBJ1-2, with a weak D call TRBD1 (6 bases). CDR1 is SNHLY, CDR2 FYNNEI, per germline. The CDR3 covers 12 residues. V lost 7 bases and J 2 bases, leaving 8 bases between the germline ends.

This chain links TRBV9 with TRBJ1-6; D unresolved. The length of the CDR3 is 15 residues. From germline, CDR1 is SGDLS and CDR2 YYNGEE. V dropped 4 bases and J dropped 6 bases, with 14 bases sitting between them. The CDR3 loop reads CASSTTDGSNSPLHF. The CDR3 nucleotides read TGTGCCAGCAGCACCACAGATGGCAGTAATTCACCCCTCCACTTT.

This chain joins TRBV4-3 and TRBJ2-1, with 14 bases aligning to TRBD2. V trimming: 1 base; J trimming: 8 bases; junction bases outside the gene matches: 1. Germline V gene lookup returns CDR1 LGHNA and CDR2 YSLEER. The CDR3 is 15 amino acids. In DNA form, the CDR3 reads TGCGCCAGCAGCCAAGGACTAGCGGGGGGGGATGAGCAGTTCTTC. This gives the protein CASSQGLAGGDEQFF.

The V and J genes are TRBV23-1 and TRBJ2-7; 8 bases are shared with TRBD1. TRBV23-1 is reported as an ORF; its role is uncertain. This CDR3 is 15 amino acids long. V was pared by 2 bases and J by 0 bases, with 3 bases of the junction left unmatched. The CDR3 nucleotides are TGCGCCAGCAGTCAAAAGGGACAGGCCTCCTACGAGCAGTACTTC. It encodes CASSQKGQASYEQYF.

This chain uses TRBV5-1 with TRBJ2-1; 13 bases match TRBD2. Germline lookup yields CDR1 SGHRS and CDR2 YFSETQ. Losses at the gene ends were 0 bases for V and 8 bases for J; bases not matched to a gene: 8. CDR3 length: 17 amino acids. CDR3 region: CASSLGLAGGLGDEQFF. CDR3 nucleotide sequence: TGCGCCAGCAGCTTGGGACTAGCGGGGGGCCTTGGGGATGAGCAGTTCTTC.

J is TRBJ1-1 and V is TRBV6-2 or TRBV6-3; D not resolved. V lost 0 bases, J lost 1 base, and 15 bases lay in between. This CDR3 contains 17 residues. Germline lookup yields CDR1 MNHEY and CDR2 SVGEGT. CDR3 residues: CASSYSLQYGGNTEAFF. The CDR3 DNA reads as TGTGCCAGCAGTTACTCGCTCCAATACGGAGGGAACACTGAAGCTTTCTTT.

This clone was detected a few times. The V gene is TRBV7-2, the J gene TRBJ1-5; TRBD1 aligns across 8 bases. The CDR3 consists of 14 residues. The V and J ends lost 4 bases and 6 bases, in that order; junction bases with no gene match: 5. From germline, CDR1 is SGHTA and CDR2 FQGNSA. The CDR3 DNA follows: TGTGCCAGCAGCTCTGGACAGGGTGGTCAGCCCCAGCATTTT. It is translated as CASSSGQGGQPQHF.

The V gene is TRBV10-3, the J gene TRBJ2-7; 7 bases map to TRBD2. The J segment lost 6 bases and the V segment lost 0 bases, leaving 8 bases of the junction unmatched. Germline CDR1 is ENHRY and CDR2 is SYGVKD. This CDR3 has 15 residues. The CDR3 reads CAISESKRTRGEQYF. The DNA of the CDR3 is TGTGCCATCAGTGAGTCGAAGCGGACTAGAGGCGAGCAGTACTTC.

The rearrangement links TRBV28 to TRBJ2-7; 12 bases line up with TRBD2. J gave up 4 bases and V 2 bases, and 15 bases lay outside the gene matches. The CDR3 covers 19 residues. Germline loops: CDR1 MDHEN, CDR2 SYDVKM. CDR3: CASSLGTSGFLGRNYEQYF. CDR3 sequence (DNA): TGTGCCAGCAGTTTAGGGACTAGCGGGTTTCTCGGTCGTAATTACGAGCAGTACTTC.

This clone was detected once. V and J are TRBV6-4 and TRBJ2-1; perhaps TRBD2 as D (6 bases). Germline loops: CDR1 MRHNA, CDR2 SNTAGT. Trimming removed 6 bases from V and 5 bases from J, with 11 bases in between. The CDR3 runs to 13 residues. The CDR3 sequence is CASSLALNNEQFF. Written as DNA, the CDR3 is TGTGCCAGCAGCCTAGCGCTGAACAATGAGCAGTTCTTC.

The chain employs TRBV7-8 and TRBJ1-5; 8 nucleotides line up with TRBD1. CDR3 length equals 13 residues. The germline V gene has CDR1 SGHVS and CDR2 FQNEAQ. V lost 3 bases to trimming and J lost 5 bases; unmatched junction nucleotides: 0. CDR3 loop: CASSLDRDQPQHF. In DNA, the CDR3 is TGTGCCAGCAGCTTGGACAGGGATCAGCCCCAGCATTTT.

The chain uses TRBV13 and TRBJ2-2; 7 bases are a match to TRBD2. The CDR3 totals 15 residues. The V gene end was trimmed by 4 bases and the J gene end by 7 bases; junction bases not matched to a gene: 9. Per the germline V gene, CDR1 is PRHDT and CDR2 is FYEKMQ (reference sequence). The DNA of the CDR3 is TGTGCCAGCAGCTCTAAACTAGCGCCCCGCGGGGAGCTGTTTTTT. As protein: CASSSKLAPRGELFF.

V is TRBV5-1 and J is TRBJ2-5; D is perhaps TRBD2 (6 bases). The CDR3 extends over 16 amino acids. Germline V gene data show CDR1 as SGHRS and CDR2 as YFSETQ. Trimming removed 0 bases at V and 4 bases at J, with 16 bases between. The CDR3 here is CASSLGDSYGGETQYF. The CDR3 nucleotides read TGCGCCAGCAGCTTGGGGGACTCCTATGGAGGAGAGACCCAGTACTTC.